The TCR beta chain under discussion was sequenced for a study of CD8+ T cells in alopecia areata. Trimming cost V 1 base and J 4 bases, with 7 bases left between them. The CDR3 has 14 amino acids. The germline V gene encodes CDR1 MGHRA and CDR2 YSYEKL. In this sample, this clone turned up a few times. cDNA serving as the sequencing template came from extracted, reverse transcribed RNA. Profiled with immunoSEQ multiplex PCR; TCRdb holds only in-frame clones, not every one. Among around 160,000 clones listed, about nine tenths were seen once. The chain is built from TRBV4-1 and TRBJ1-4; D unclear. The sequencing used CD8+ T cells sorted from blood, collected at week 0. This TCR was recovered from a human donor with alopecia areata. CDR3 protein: CASSQGIHNEKLFF. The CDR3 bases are TGCGCCAGCAGCCAAGGAATTCATAATGAAAAACTGTTTTTT.